This TCR beta chain came from a study of cytomegalovirus exposure and HLA in healthy donors. The overall study: Among the 398 genotyped donors, 65% to 85% were placed in the Caucasian-associated ancestry cluster.

This CDR3 spans 13 amino acids. Germline V gene data show CDR1 as SGDLS and CDR2 as YYNGEE. V shed 6 bases, J shed 1 base, and the junction held 3 bases outside the gene matches. The table lists this clone with a count of one. The antigen is not known. PCR involved 60 Vbeta and 13 Jbeta primers. Produced via immunoSEQ multiplex PCR; TCRdb's table is partial and in-frame only. Here the sample spans 130,000 or so clones, 75% to 85% being singletons. General study points: Reported findings show TCR beta sequences accurately forecast HLA-A and HLA-B alleles in most subjects. Investigators reported 164 TCR beta chains as tied to cytomegalovirus.

V and J are TRBV9 and TRBJ1-1; TRBD1 aligns across 7 bases. The clonotype originates from a woman in her 50s in good health and CMV-seropositive. Sequencing was done on a sample of PBMCs. The DNA of the CDR3 is TGTGCCAGCACCAGGGGGTGGAACACTGAAGCTTTCTTT. Its protein product is CASTRGWNTEAFF. The whole variable domain, remainder taken from reference TRBV9 and TRBJ1-1, is DSGVTQTPKHLITATGQRVTLRCSPRSGDLSVYWYQQSLDQGLQFLIQYYNGEERAKGNILERFSAQQFPDLHSELNLSSLELGDSALYFCASTRGWNTEAFFGQGTRLTVV.